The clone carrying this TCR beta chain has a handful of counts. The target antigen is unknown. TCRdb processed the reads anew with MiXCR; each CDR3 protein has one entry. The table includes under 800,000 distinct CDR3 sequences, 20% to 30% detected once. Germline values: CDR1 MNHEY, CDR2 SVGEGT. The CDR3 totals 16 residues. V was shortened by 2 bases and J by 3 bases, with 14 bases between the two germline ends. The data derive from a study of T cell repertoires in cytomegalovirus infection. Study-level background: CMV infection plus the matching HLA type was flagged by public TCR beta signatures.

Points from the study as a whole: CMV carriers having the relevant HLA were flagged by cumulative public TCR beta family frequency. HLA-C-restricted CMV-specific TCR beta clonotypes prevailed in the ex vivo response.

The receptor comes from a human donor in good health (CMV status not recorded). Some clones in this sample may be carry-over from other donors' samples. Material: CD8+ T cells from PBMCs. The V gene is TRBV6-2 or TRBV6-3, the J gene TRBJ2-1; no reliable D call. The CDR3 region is CASSYAAENFYNEQFF. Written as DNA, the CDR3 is TGTGCCAGCAGTTACGCGGCAGAGAACTTCTACAATGAGCAGTTCTTC.